This is a list of T cell receptor beta chains from one sample in a study of T cell repertoires in cytomegalovirus infection. These TCRs are of unknown antigen specificity. TCRdb re-derived calls from the reads in MiXCR, one entry per CDR3 protein. This sample has fewer than 950,000 distinct CDR3 sequences, with 30% to 35% found just once. Specimen: cultured CD8+ T cells from PBMCs, collected from culture after CMV antigen stimulation. The source is a human donor in good health (CMV status not recorded). Some clones in this sample may be carry-over from other donors' samples. Each CDR3 is given with its conserved first and last residue. Fields, in order: CDR3 DNA, CDR3 protein, J gene, clone size, V gene, D gene. A D gene is named only where the DNA matches it firmly. Clone size appears in some rows only: once, few, many, or a class for an expanded clone.

TGTGCCAGCAGCCAAGGGACATACTCTGGAAACACCATATATTTT | CASSQGTYSGNTIYF | TRBJ1-3 | many | TRBV7-8 | NA
TGTGCCAGCGAGATCCCCCGGGACACAGATAGCAATCAGCCCCAGCATTTT | CASEIPRDTDSNQPQHF | TRBJ1-5 | NA | TRBV12-3/TRBV12-4 | NA
TGTGCCAGCAGCACGGACAGGGCCAATCAGCCCCAGCATTTT | CASSTDRANQPQHF | TRBJ1-5 | many | TRBV7-2 | TRBD1
TGTGCCAGCAGCTGGGTTCGAGGGGCAACGGATACGCAGTATTTT | CASSWVRGATDTQYF | TRBJ2-3 | NA | TRBV12-3/TRBV12-4 | NA
TGTGCCAGCAGACCTCTAACAGGGGGCGTCGCAACTAATGAAAAACTGTTTTTT | CASRPLTGGVATNEKLFF | TRBJ1-4 | few | TRBV27 | TRBD1
TGTGCCAGCCGGACGATCTCCTACGAGCAGTACTTC | CASRTISYEQYF | TRBJ2-7 | NA | TRBV6-6 | NA
TGTGCCAGCAGCCCCGGACAGGGGGCTGGCAAAAACATTCAGTACTTC | CASSPGQGAGKNIQYF | TRBJ2-4 | many | TRBV7-9 | TRBD1
TGTGCCAGCAGTCACGACAGGGCTGATGAAAAACTGTTTTTT | CASSHDRADEKLFF | TRBJ1-4 | NA | TRBV6-2/TRBV6-3 | TRBD1
TGTGCCAGCAGCACGGGACGGGTGGGTTCACCCCTCCACTTT | CASSTGRVGSPLHF | TRBJ1-6 | NA | TRBV13 | NA
TGTGCCAGCAGCGACAGGGGGCACACTGAAGCTTTCTTT | CASSDRGHTEAFF | TRBJ1-1 | NA | TRBV7-6 | TRBD1
TGTGCCACCCGGGGGGTAGGCGGCTACACCTTC | CATRGVGGYTF | TRBJ1-2 | once | TRBV15 | NA
TGCGCCAGCAGCTTGGCTTCCTCCCTGGATGGCTACACCTTC | CASSLASSLDGYTF | TRBJ1-2 | few | TRBV5-1 | NA
TGTGCCAGCAGCGAGGCTCTATCTAACTATGGCTACACCTTC | CASSEALSNYGYTF | TRBJ1-2 | NA | TRBV7-6 | NA
TGCGCCAGCAGTCAACTCAGGGGGCGCACAGAGACCCAGTACTTC | CASSQLRGRTETQYF | TRBJ2-5 | few | TRBV23-1 | TRBD1
TGTGCCAGCAGTGAAGCCCGTGGGGCAGGGCAGCCCCAGCATTTT | CASSEARGAGQPQHF | TRBJ1-5 | few | TRBV6-1 | NA
TGTGCCAGCAGCTGGCCAGCGGGGCTCTCCTACGAGCAGTACTTC | CASSWPAGLSYEQYF | TRBJ2-7 | few | TRBV7-9 | TRBD2
TGTGCCAGCAGCTTAGTGGAGGGGGGGCGCCGCGAGCAGTTCTTC | CASSLVEGGRREQFF | TRBJ2-1 | few | TRBV7-8 | NA
TGTGCCAGCAGTTCTTTGTGGGACAGCACAGATACGCAGTATTTT | CASSSLWDSTDTQYF | TRBJ2-3 | NA | TRBV6-2/TRBV6-3 | NA
TGTGCCAGCAGCTTAGGGGCAGGGGATCGCTATAATTCACCCCTCCACTTT | CASSLGAGDRYNSPLHF | TRBJ1-6 | few | TRBV7-9 | NA
TGTGCCAGCTCTTCTTGGACGGATAATGAAAAACTGTTTTTT | CASSSWTDNEKLFF | TRBJ1-4 | NA | TRBV12-3/TRBV12-4 | NA
TGTGCCAGCAGTTTAAAGGGTAAAGGGATATCCAACTATGGCTACACCTTC | CASSLKGKGISNYGYTF | TRBJ1-2 | NA | TRBV28 | NA
TGTGCCAGCAGCTTATTCGACTCGGCTAACTATGGCTACACCTTC | CASSLFDSANYGYTF | TRBJ1-2 | NA | TRBV7-6 | NA
TGTGCCAGCAGTGAATTACTTTATAGCAATCAGCCCCAGCATTTT | CASSELLYSNQPQHF | TRBJ1-5 | NA | TRBV2 | NA
TGTGCCAGCAGCCAAGATGGGGGAGGAAATGAGCAGTTCTTC | CASSQDGGGNEQFF | TRBJ2-1 | NA | TRBV4-2 | NA
TGTGTCAGCAGCTTCTGGCAGGGCGCAGCTTCTAACTATGGCTACACCTTC | CVSSFWQGAASNYGYTF | TRBJ1-2 | NA | TRBV11-2 | NA
TGTGCCACGTCCCCGGGAGGGAGAAGTTCACCCCTCCACTTT | CATSPGGRSSPLHF | TRBJ1-6 | NA | TRBV10-3 | NA
TGTGCCAGCAGCCGCAACAGGGGAGAGTCCTATAATTCACCCCTCCACTTT | CASSRNRGESYNSPLHF | TRBJ1-6 | few | TRBV14 | TRBD1
TGTGCCAGTAGGGTGACGGGCACCCCTCGAGAGACCCAGTACTTC | CASRVTGTPRETQYF | TRBJ2-5 | few | TRBV19 | NA
TGTGCCAGCAGTCCGTGGCAGGGGGCAACCTACGAGCAGTACTTC | CASSPWQGATYEQYF | TRBJ2-7 | NA | TRBV27 | TRBD1
TGTGCCAGCAGTTCAACCGCCGCGAAAGCTTTCTTT | CASSSTAAKAFF | TRBJ1-1 | few | TRBV27 | NA
TGTGCCAGTAAGGCGGGGGGCGATACCGGGGAGCTGTTTTTT | CASKAGGDTGELFF | TRBJ2-2 | many | TRBV19 | TRBD2
TGTGCCACCAGCAGAGAGGCAGGGGGCAAGACAGATACGCAGTATTTT | CATSREAGGKTDTQYF | TRBJ2-3 | NA | TRBV15 | TRBD1
TGCGCCAGCAGCTTGGGGGCGAAAACTGAAGCTTTCTTT | CASSLGAKTEAFF | TRBJ1-1 | NA | TRBV5-1 | NA
TGCAGCGTTGAAGATCGAAGGAATGAGCAGTTCTTC | CSVEDRRNEQFF | TRBJ2-1 | few | TRBV29-1 | NA
TGTGCCAGCACCCAGTGGGTTGACAGGGCGTATGGCTACACCTTC | CASTQWVDRAYGYTF | TRBJ1-2 | few | TRBV3-1 | TRBD1
TGTGCCAGCACCCGGGACAGTTTAGCCAAAAACATTCAGTACTTC | CASTRDSLAKNIQYF | TRBJ2-4 | few | TRBV6-6 | TRBD1
TGTGCTAGTGGTTTGGGACAGCTTCGGGAGCAGTACTTC | CASGLGQLREQYF | TRBJ2-7 | many | TRBV12-5 | NA
TGTGCCAGCAGTCCTAAGTGGCTATCCTACTCCTACGAGCAGTACTTC | CASSPKWLSYSYEQYF | TRBJ2-7 | many | TRBV7-8 | NA
TGTGCCAGCTCACTAGACAGGGGGGCCTCCTACAATGAGCAGTTCTTC | CASSLDRGASYNEQFF | TRBJ2-1 | NA | TRBV18 | TRBD1
TGTGCCAGCAGCTTAATAGGCAGCCCAGGATACAATGAGCAGTTCTTC | CASSLIGSPGYNEQFF | TRBJ2-1 | once | TRBV27 | NA
TGCAGTGCTAGCCCGGGAAACACCATATATTTT | CSASPGNTIYF | TRBJ1-3 | few | TRBV20-1 | NA
TGTGCCAGCAGTTTCCCCGGATTCGTCGATGAGCAGTTCTTC | CASSFPGFVDEQFF | TRBJ2-1 | NA | TRBV28 | NA
TGCAGTGCTACAGGGATAGCGGGGTGGGAGAGCACAGATACGCAGTATTTT | CSATGIAGWESTDTQYF | TRBJ2-3 | few | TRBV20-1 | TRBD2
TGTGCCAGCAGTTTAGCGGGGGTCAACCTTGATACGCAGTATTTT | CASSLAGVNLDTQYF | TRBJ2-3 | NA | TRBV12-3/TRBV12-4 | NA
TGTGCCAGCAGTTTAGGGACTAGCGGGGTGGGAGAGACCCAGTACTTC | CASSLGTSGVGETQYF | TRBJ2-5 | many | TRBV7-2 | TRBD2
TGTGCCAGCAGCTTAGATCTTTTAGATACGCAGTATTTT | CASSLDLLDTQYF | TRBJ2-3 | few | TRBV11-2 | NA
TGTGCCAGCAGCCCTAGTGTGGGCAGGGATGGCTACACCTTC | CASSPSVGRDGYTF | TRBJ1-2 | NA | TRBV7-9 | NA
TGTGCCAGTAGTATCCGACAGGGCGGACAGCCCCAGCATTTT | CASSIRQGGQPQHF | TRBJ1-5 | NA | TRBV19 | TRBD1
TGTGCCAGCAGTGGGGACAGGGGAGGTGGCTACACCTTC | CASSGDRGGGYTF | TRBJ1-2 | many | TRBV12-3/TRBV12-4 | TRBD1
TGTGCCAGCAGGTTTTACCGGGACCGCATAATAGATACGCAGTATTTT | CASRFYRDRIIDTQYF | TRBJ2-3 | NA | TRBV23-1 | NA
TGTGCCAGCAGTTACTACGGAATAACAGATACGCAGTATTTT | CASSYYGITDTQYF | TRBJ2-3 | few | TRBV6-2/TRBV6-3 | NA
TGTGCCAGCAGCCACATAGCGGGGGGGCCGGGCAATGAGCAGTTCTTC | CASSHIAGGPGNEQFF | TRBJ2-1 | few | TRBV7-9 | TRBD2
TGTGCCAGCAGCGCGCGGGCAGCGGGGAACAATGAGCAGTTCTTC | CASSARAAGNNEQFF | TRBJ2-1 | few | TRBV7-9 | TRBD2
TGTGCCAGCAGTTTACGGTCCCCTTTGGAGACCCAGTACTTC | CASSLRSPLETQYF | TRBJ2-5 | NA | TRBV12-3/TRBV12-4 | NA